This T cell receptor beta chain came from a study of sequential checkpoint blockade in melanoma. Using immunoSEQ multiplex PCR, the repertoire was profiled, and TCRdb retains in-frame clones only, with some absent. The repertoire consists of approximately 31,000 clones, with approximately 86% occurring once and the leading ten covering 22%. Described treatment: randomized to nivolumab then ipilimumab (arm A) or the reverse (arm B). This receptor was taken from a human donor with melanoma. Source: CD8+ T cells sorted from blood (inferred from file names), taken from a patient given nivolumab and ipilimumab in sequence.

The CDR3 DNA reads TGTGCCAGCAGTGCCGAGGACAGGGGGCAGGGCTATGGCTACACCTTC. It specifies CASSAEDRGQGYGYTF. The rearrangement joins TRBV25-1 to TRBJ1-2, with 11 positions matching TRBD1. V lost 4 bases to trimming and J lost 4 bases; unmatched junction nucleotides: 8. Germline CDR1 is MGHDK and CDR2 is SYGVNS. This CDR3 spans 16 amino acids.